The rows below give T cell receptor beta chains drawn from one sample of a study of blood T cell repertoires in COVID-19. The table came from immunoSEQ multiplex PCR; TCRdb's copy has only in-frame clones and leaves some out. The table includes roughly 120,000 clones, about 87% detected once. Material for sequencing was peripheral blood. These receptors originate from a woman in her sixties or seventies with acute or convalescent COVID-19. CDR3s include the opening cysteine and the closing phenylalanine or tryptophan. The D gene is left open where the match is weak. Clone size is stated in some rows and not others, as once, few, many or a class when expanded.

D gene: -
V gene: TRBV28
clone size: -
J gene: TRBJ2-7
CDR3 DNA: TGTGCCAGCAACACAGGGAGCTCCTACGAGCAGTACTTC
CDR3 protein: CASNTGSSYEQYF

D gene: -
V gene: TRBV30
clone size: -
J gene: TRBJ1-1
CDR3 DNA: TGTGCCTGGAGTCAACAGGAGAACACTGAAGCTTTCTTT
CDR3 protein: CAWSQQENTEAFF

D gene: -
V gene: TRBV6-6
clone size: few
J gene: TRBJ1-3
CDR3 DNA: TGTGCCAGCCGGCCGGACAGCGCCGGAAACACCATATATTTT
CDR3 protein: CASRPDSAGNTIYF

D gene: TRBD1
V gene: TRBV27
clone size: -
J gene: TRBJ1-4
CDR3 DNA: TGTGCCAGCAGTTTCACGGGACAGTCTAATGAAAAACTGTTTTTT
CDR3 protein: CASSFTGQSNEKLFF

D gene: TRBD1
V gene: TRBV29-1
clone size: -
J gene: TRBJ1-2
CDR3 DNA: TGCAGCGTTGATCGGGGACAGGGGGACTATGGCTACACCTTC
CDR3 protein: CSVDRGQGDYGYTF

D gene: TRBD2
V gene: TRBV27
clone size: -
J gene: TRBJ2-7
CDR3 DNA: TGTGCCAGCAGTTTCTCTAGCGGGGGGACCGGAGAGCAGTACTTC
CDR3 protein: CASSFSSGGTGEQYF

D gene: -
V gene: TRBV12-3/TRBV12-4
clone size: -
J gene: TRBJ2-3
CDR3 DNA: TGTGCCAGCAAGCTCAGGGATACGCAGTATTTT
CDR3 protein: CASKLRDTQYF

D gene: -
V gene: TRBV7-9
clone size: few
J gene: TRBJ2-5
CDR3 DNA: TGTGCCAGCAGCTTCCTTTTAGAGGAGACCCAGTACTTC
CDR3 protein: CASSFLLEETQYF

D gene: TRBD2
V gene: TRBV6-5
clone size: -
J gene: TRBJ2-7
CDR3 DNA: TGTGCCACACAGGCTAGCGGGGGGGCCGTCTACGAGCAGTACTTC
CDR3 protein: CATQASGGAVYEQYF

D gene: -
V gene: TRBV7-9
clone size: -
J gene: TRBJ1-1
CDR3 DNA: TGTGCCAGCAGCTTGGACTCGGCTGAAGCTTTCTTT
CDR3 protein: CASSLDSAEAFF

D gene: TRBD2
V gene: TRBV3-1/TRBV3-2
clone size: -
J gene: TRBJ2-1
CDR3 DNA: TGTGCCAGCAGCCATGTCCCGGGGGGAACCTACAATGAGCAGTTCTTC
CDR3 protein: CASSHVPGGTYNEQFF

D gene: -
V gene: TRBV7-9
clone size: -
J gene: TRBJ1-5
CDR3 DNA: TGTGCCAGCAGCTTAACAGGTGGCAATCAGCCCCAGCATTTT
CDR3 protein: CASSLTGGNQPQHF

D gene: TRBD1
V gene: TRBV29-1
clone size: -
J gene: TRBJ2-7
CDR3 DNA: TGCAGCGTCGACCCCCCCAGGGGGAATCCCTACGAGCAGTACTTC
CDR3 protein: CSVDPPRGNPYEQYF

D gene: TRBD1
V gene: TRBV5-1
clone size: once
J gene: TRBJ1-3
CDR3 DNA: TGCGCCAGCAGTCGAGGGTTGACAGGGCAATACTCTGGAAACACCATATATTTT
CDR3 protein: CASSRGLTGQYSGNTIYF

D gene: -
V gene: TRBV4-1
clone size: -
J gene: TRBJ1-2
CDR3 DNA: TGCGCCAGCAGCCACGACGGGAGGGATGGCTACACCTTC
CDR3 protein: CASSHDGRDGYTF

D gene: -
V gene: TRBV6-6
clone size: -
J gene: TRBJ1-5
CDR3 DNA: TGTGCCAGCAGTAACGGGGGGCGTAGCAATCAGCCCCAGCATTTT
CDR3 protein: CASSNGGRSNQPQHF

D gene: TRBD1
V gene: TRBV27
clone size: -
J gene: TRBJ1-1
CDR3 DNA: TGTGCCAGCAGTCCAGGGGGCAGTCAAGCTTTCTTT
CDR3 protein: CASSPGGSQAFF

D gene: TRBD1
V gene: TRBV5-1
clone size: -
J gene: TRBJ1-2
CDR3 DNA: TGCGCCAGCAGCTTCCAACAGGGGGACGACTATGGCTACACCTTC
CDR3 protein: CASSFQQGDDYGYTF

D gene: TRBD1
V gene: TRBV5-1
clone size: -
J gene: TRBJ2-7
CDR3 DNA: TGCGCCAGCAGCTTGGGGGACAGGACCTACGAGCAGTACTTC
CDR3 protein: CASSLGDRTYEQYF

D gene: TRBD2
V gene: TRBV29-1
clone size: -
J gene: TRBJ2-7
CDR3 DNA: TGCAGCGTTGAAGGGGAGGGAAGCTCCTACGAGCAGTACTTC
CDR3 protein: CSVEGEGSSYEQYF

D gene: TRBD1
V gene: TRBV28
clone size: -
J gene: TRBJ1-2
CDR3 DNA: TGTGCCAGCAGGTCACCGCAGGGGGCCTTAGCTAACTATGGCTACACCTTC
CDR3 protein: CASRSPQGALANYGYTF

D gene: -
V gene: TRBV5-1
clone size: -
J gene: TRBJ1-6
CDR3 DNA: TGCGCCAGCAGCTTGGACAGGGCGATTAATTCACCCCTCCACTTT
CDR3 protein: CASSLDRAINSPLHF

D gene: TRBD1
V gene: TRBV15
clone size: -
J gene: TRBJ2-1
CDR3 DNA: TGTGCCACCAGCAGAGGGCGACAGGGTTACGATGAGCAGTTCTTC
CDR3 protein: CATSRGRQGYDEQFF

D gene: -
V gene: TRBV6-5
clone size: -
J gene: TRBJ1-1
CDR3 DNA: TGTGCCAGCTCCGAGGTTTTAGTAGGCACTGAAGCTTTCTTT
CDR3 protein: CASSEVLVGTEAFF

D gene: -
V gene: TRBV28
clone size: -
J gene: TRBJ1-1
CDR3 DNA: TGTGCCAGCATTACCAGGGAGGGGAACACTGAAGCTTTCTTT
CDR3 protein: CASITREGNTEAFF

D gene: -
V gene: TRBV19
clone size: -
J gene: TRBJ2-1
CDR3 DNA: TGTGCCAGTAGCCCTGAAAGGGGGAATGAGCAGTTCTTC
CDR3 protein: CASSPERGNEQFF

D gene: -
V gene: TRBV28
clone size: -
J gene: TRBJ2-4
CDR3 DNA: TGTGCCAGCAATAGCCAAACTCTAGCCAAAAACATTCAGTACTTC
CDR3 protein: CASNSQTLAKNIQYF

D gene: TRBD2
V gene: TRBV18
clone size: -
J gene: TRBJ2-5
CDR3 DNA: TGTGCCAGCTCACCTTCGGGACTAGCACAGACCCAGTACTTC
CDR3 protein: CASSPSGLAQTQYF

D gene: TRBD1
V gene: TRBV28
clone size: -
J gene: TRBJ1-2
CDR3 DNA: TGTGCCAGCAGTCGCTCCCGGGACAGGGGTTTCCAGGAGCATGGCTACACCTTC
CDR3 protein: CASSRSRDRGFQEHGYTF

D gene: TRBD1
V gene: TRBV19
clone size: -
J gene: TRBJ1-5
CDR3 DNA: TGTGCCAGTAGTCAGGACAGGGGAGGATATCAGCCCCAGCATTTT
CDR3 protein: CASSQDRGGYQPQHF

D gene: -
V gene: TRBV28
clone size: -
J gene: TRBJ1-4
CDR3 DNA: TGTGCCAGCAGTTTAAAGTTTGACAAGGGGGAGAATCCGAATGAAAAACTGTTTTTT
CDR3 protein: CASSLKFDKGENPNEKLFF

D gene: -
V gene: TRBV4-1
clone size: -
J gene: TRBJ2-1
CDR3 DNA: TGCGCCAGCAGCCAAGGGGACGGGGGGCCCTTCTACAATGAGCAGTTCTTC
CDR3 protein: CASSQGDGGPFYNEQFF

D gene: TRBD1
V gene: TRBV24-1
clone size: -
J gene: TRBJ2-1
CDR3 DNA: TGTGCCACCAGTGATCCAGCCGGACAGGGGATCGGTGAGCAGTTCTTC
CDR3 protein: CATSDPAGQGIGEQFF

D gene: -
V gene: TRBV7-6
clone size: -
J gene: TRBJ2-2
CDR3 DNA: TGTGCCAGCAGCTTTTTAGGGGCTTCCACGAACACCGGGGAGCTGTTTTTT
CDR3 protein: CASSFLGASTNTGELFF

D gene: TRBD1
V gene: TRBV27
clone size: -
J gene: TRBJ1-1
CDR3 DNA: TGTGCCAGCAGGAGGGGGCTAGGGAACACTGAAGCTTTCTTT
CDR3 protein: CASRRGLGNTEAFF

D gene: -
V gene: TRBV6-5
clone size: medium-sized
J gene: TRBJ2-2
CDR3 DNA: TGTGCCAGCAGTTACTCCCGGACAGGGGAGCTGTTTTTT
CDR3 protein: CASSYSRTGELFF

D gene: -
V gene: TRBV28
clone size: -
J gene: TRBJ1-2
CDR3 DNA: TGTGCCAGCAGTTTAAGGGGGAACTATATCGATGGCTACACCTTC
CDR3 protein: CASSLRGNYIDGYTF

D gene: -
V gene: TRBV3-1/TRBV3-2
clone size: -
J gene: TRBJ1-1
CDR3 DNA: TGTGCCAGCAGCCTCCGGGACACTAACACTGAAGCTTTCTTT
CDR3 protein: CASSLRDTNTEAFF

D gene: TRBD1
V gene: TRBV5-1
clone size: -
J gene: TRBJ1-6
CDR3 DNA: TGCGCCAGCAGCTGGACAGGGGAACTTTATAATTCACCCCTCCACTTT
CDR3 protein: CASSWTGELYNSPLHF

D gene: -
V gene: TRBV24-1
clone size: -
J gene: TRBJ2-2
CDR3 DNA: TGTGCCACCAGTGATTGGGAAGGGGAATCCGGGGAGCTGTTTTTT
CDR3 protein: CATSDWEGESGELFF

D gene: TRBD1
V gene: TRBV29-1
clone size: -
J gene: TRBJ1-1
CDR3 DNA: TGCAGCGCGGGGACAGGGCCCGCTGAAGCTTTCTTT
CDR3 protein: CSAGTGPAEAFF